These T cell receptor beta chains were read from a single sample in a study of shared clonotypes between healthy human individuals. TCRdb's table, derived via immunoSEQ multiplex PCR, lists solely in-frame clones and lacks some. Among about a million clones listed, about 74% were seen once. Material: memory CD4+ T cells sorted from blood. The source is a man aged 18 to 30 in good health. Both conserved end residues are part of each CDR3. A D gene is named only where the DNA matches it firmly. Clone size is not always given. Where it is, it says once, few, many or a class for expanded clones.

size,J,D,V,DNA,CDR3
.,TRBJ2-3,.,TRBV28,TGTGCCAGCAGTTTCCCACCAGCCCTCACAGATACGCAGTATTTT,CASSFPPALTDTQYF
.,TRBJ2-7,.,TRBV7-2,TGTGCCAGCAGCTTAGGGTGGGGCGGAGACTACGAGCAGTACTTC,CASSLGWGGDYEQYF
.,TRBJ1-1,.,TRBV19,TGTGCCTCCCGGCTTGGGTCCACTGAAGCTTTCTTT,CASRLGSTEAFF
.,TRBJ2-5,TRBD1,TRBV5-1,TGCGCCAGCAGCCGGGTCGGGACAGGGCCTCAAGAGACCCAGTACTTC,CASSRVGTGPQETQYF
.,TRBJ1-5,.,TRBV7-2,TGTGCCAGCAGCTTAGTTGGTGGGATCGACAATCAGCCCCAGCATTTT,CASSLVGGIDNQPQHF
.,TRBJ2-3,TRBD2,TRBV29-1,TGCAGCGACCTAGCGGCGTACACAGATACGCAGTATTTT,CSDLAAYTDTQYF
.,TRBJ2-5,TRBD1,TRBV2,TGTGCCAGCAGACCGGGACAGGGGGGCGGGGAGACCCAGTACTTC,CASRPGQGGGETQYF
.,TRBJ1-2,.,TRBV5-1,TGCGCCAGCAGTTATCAGGAGAACTATGGCTACACCTTC,CASSYQENYGYTF
.,TRBJ1-6,TRBD1,TRBV6-6,TGTGCCAGCAGCCAAGGACAGGGGGGTTCACCCCTCCACTTT,CASSQGQGGSPLHF
.,TRBJ1-5,.,TRBV19,TGTGCCAGTAGTATTGGGCAGGGCGGCAATCAGCCCCAGCATTTT,CASSIGQGGNQPQHF
.,TRBJ2-2,.,TRBV7-2,TGTGCCAGCAGCCCCCGAGCGGGCGGGGAGCTGTTTTTT,CASSPRAGGELFF
.,TRBJ1-4,.,TRBV7-9,TGTGCCAGCAGCTTAAGTCTGAATGAAAAACTGTTTTTT,CASSLSLNEKLFF
.,TRBJ2-3,TRBD2,TRBV4-3,TGCGCCAGCAGCCCTGGACTAGCGGGAGTATACACAGATACGCAGTATTTT,CASSPGLAGVYTDTQYF
.,TRBJ2-3,.,TRBV30,TGTGCCTGGAGTAGGGGGGTCAGCCCTGGCACAGATACGCAGTATTTT,CAWSRGVSPGTDTQYF
once,TRBJ2-6,TRBD1,TRBV28,TGTGCCAGCAGTTCCCGGACAGGGGCCTCTGGGGCCAACGTCCTGACTTTC,CASSSRTGASGANVLTF
.,TRBJ1-4,TRBD1,TRBV6-5,TGTGCCAGCAGCACAGGGGGCATTGATGAAAAACTGTTTTTT,CASSTGGIDEKLFF
few,TRBJ1-5,.,TRBV27,TGTGCCAGCGGATTACAGGATAGCAATCAGCCCCAGCATTTT,CASGLQDSNQPQHF
.,TRBJ2-2,.,TRBV18,TGTGCCAGCTCACCTCAGCGACAGGCCCACACCGGGGAGCTGTTTTTT,CASSPQRQAHTGELFF
.,TRBJ2-3,.,TRBV4-1,TGCGCCAGCAGCCAAAACCCCACGGTACCCGGGACGCAGTATTTT,CASSQNPTVPGTQYF
.,TRBJ2-1,.,TRBV5-1,TGCGCCAGCAGTCGAGGGGACAAGACCTACAATGAGCAGTTCTTC,CASSRGDKTYNEQFF
.,TRBJ1-2,.,TRBV5-4,TGTGCCAGCAGCTTAAGCGGCTCGGTAGGATTTGGCTACACCTTC,CASSLSGSVGFGYTF
.,TRBJ2-4,TRBD2,TRBV4-1,TGCGCCAGCAGCCGAACGGGACTAGTCAAAAACATTCAGTACTTC,CASSRTGLVKNIQYF
.,TRBJ2-5,.,TRBV5-5,TGTGCCAGCAGCTTGGTGGCCTTTCAGGCTCTGGAGACCCAGTACTTC,CASSLVAFQALETQYF
.,TRBJ2-5,.,TRBV20-1,TGCAGTGCCTTCGGGGAGACCCAGTACTTC,CSAFGETQYF
.,TRBJ2-1,TRBD1,TRBV4-3,TGCGCCAACCCGCGGGGGACAGGGAGAACGGGTGAGCAGTTCTTC,CANPRGTGRTGEQFF
.,TRBJ1-4,TRBD1,TRBV30,TGTGCCTGCCACGTCCGGACAGGGGGCTTTGAAAAACTGTTTTTT,CACHVRTGGFEKLFF
.,TRBJ1-5,.,TRBV18,TGTGCCAGCTCACCTGGGTATAGCAATCAGCCCCAGCATTTT,CASSPGYSNQPQHF
.,TRBJ1-2,.,TRBV19,TGTGCCAGTACCCAGACGCGGGGGGGCGGAGGCTACACCTTC,CASTQTRGGGGYTF
.,TRBJ1-2,.,TRBV27,TGTGCCAGCAGCCGGGACGGACTTAACTATGGCTACACCTTC,CASSRDGLNYGYTF
.,TRBJ1-2,.,TRBV19,TGTGCCAGTAGTCCCTTACCCCCGGGCCTGTCTTATGGCTACACCTTC,CASSPLPPGLSYGYTF
.,TRBJ2-3,.,TRBV5-5,TGTGCCAGCAGTATCCTGGGGACGGATACGCAGTATTTT,CASSILGTDTQYF
.,TRBJ2-3,TRBD2,TRBV5-1,TGCGCCAGCAGCTTGAGCGGGACGCCGGGTGATACGCAGTATTTT,CASSLSGTPGDTQYF
.,TRBJ1-4,.,TRBV9,TGTGCCAGCAGCCTGGGGGCGACTAATGAAAAACTGTTTTTT,CASSLGATNEKLFF
.,TRBJ2-7,.,TRBV5-6,TGTGCCAGCAGCCGGGACGCCCGCTCCTACGAGCAGTACTTC,CASSRDARSYEQYF
many,TRBJ1-5,.,TRBV30,TGTGCCTGGAGTGGAACTGGTAGCAATCAGCCCCAGCATTTT,CAWSGTGSNQPQHF
.,TRBJ1-1,.,TRBV29-1,TGCAGCGTCATGAACAAGTTGGACACTGAAGCTTTCTTT,CSVMNKLDTEAFF
many,TRBJ2-3,.,TRBV10-1,TGCGCCAGCAGTACAGGACAGCTCACAGATACGCAGTATTTT,CASSTGQLTDTQYF
.,TRBJ1-5,TRBD1,TRBV19,TGTGCCAGTAGTGCAACAGGGGTTCAGGGTCAGCCCCAGCATTTT,CASSATGVQGQPQHF
many,TRBJ1-2,TRBD1,TRBV28,TGTGCCAGCAGAACTACGACAGGGGGCTATGGCTACACCTTC,CASRTTTGGYGYTF
.,TRBJ2-1,TRBD1,TRBV5-8,TGTGCCAGCAGCCCTGAGGGACAGGAGCAGTTCTTC,CASSPEGQEQFF
once,TRBJ2-3,.,TRBV7-2,TGTGCCAGCAGTTTTGGGGGTGGAGATACGCAGTATTTT,CASSFGGGDTQYF
.,TRBJ2-7,TRBD1,TRBV6-1,TGTGCCAGCAGATCACAGGGGGCCTTCGAGCAGTACTTC,CASRSQGAFEQYF
.,TRBJ2-1,TRBD2,TRBV5-1,TGCGCCAGCAGCTGGACTAGCAGGCGCTCCTACAATGAGCAGTTCTTC,CASSWTSRRSYNEQFF
.,TRBJ2-3,.,TRBV7-6,TGTGCCAGCAGCTTAGCCGGCTCGATCACAGATACGCAGTATTTT,CASSLAGSITDTQYF
once,TRBJ1-2,.,TRBV5-1,TGCGCCAGCAGCTTGGCACTATTACCTAACTATGGCTACACCTTC,CASSLALLPNYGYTF
few,TRBJ1-4,.,TRBV7-3,TGTGCCAGCAGCTTAACGGTTAATGAAAAACTGTTTTTT,CASSLTVNEKLFF
.,TRBJ2-7,.,TRBV9,TGTGCCAGCAGCCTTGGGACCGCTCGCGAGCAGTACTTC,CASSLGTAREQYF
.,TRBJ2-7,.,TRBV2,TGTGCCAGCAGCCGAACTTACGAGCAGTACTTC,CASSRTYEQYF
.,TRBJ2-5,TRBD2,TRBV6-6,TGTGCCAGCAGTTACGGGGTCGGGACTATTGAGACCCAGTACTTC,CASSYGVGTIETQYF
.,TRBJ2-2,.,TRBV18,TGTGCCAGCTCACCACCTAACAGGGACGGCACCGGGGAGCTGTTTTTT,CASSPPNRDGTGELFF
.,TRBJ2-7,.,TRBV18,TGTGCCAGCTCACCGGGGGGCGAGCAGTACTTC,CASSPGGEQYF
.,TRBJ2-3,.,TRBV5-6,TGTGCCAGCAGCTTGGACAGGCGCCTCCGCACAGATACGCAGTATTTT,CASSLDRRLRTDTQYF
.,TRBJ2-3,TRBD1,TRBV11-3,TGTGCCAGCAGCTGGACAGGGGAAACAGATACGCAGTATTTT,CASSWTGETDTQYF
few,TRBJ1-2,.,TRBV29-1,TGCAGCGTTGAGGGCTACTCTGGCTACACCTTC,CSVEGYSGYTF
.,TRBJ1-6,.,TRBV30,TGTGCCTGGAACAGGGCAGATAATTCACCCCTCCACTTT,CAWNRADNSPLHF